This record covers a single T cell receptor beta chain. Its specificity is unknown. Time point given: newly diagnosed, previously untreated cHL patient sample. TCRdb's copy holds only in-frame clones and misses some; the assay was immunoSEQ multiplex PCR. The table includes fewer than 40,000 clones, under 95% detected once. The data are from a study of PD-1 blockade in classical Hodgkin lymphoma. V gave up 4 bases and J gave up 5 bases; unmatched junction bases: 15. The CDR3 runs 16 residues. CDR1 is SGHNT, CDR2 YYREEE, per germline (reference sequence). Findings and limits, study-wide: The causes of the repertoire differences, possibly disease activity or prior therapy, remain undefined. Baseline TCR diversity was reportedly lower in newly diagnosed patients than healthy donors.

This chain joins TRBV5-4 and TRBJ2-7, with 7 bases identical to TRBD2. This sequence was found in a human donor with classical Hodgkin lymphoma. Sequenced: peripheral blood mononuclear cells (PBMCs). CDR3 in DNA: TGTGCCAGCAGCATACGGACGGCCTCGGGACTAAACGAGCAGTACTTC. This translates into CASSIRTASGLNEQYF.